This T cell receptor (beta chain) was identified during a study of T cell changes during pregnancy in multiple sclerosis. Repertoires were generated with immunoSEQ multiplex PCR, while TCRdb's copy carries only in-frame clones and drops some. Found here are tens of thousands of clones, over 85% of them singletons; the top ten hold over 0.8%. V trimming: 3 bases; J trimming: 6 bases; junction bases outside the gene matches: 17. The length of the CDR3 is 17 residues. Germline CDR1 reads MGHRA; CDR2 reads YSYEKL. Material: peripheral blood, obtained in the first trimester of pregnancy. The chain couples TRBV4-1 to TRBJ2-7; the match to TRBD2 covers 7 bases. The sequence derives from a female donor with multiple sclerosis, enrolled in a pregnancy study. The CDR3 nucleotides read TGCGCCAGCAGCCACAGACGGGAGGACGAGCCTTTCGGCGAGCAGTACTTC. Amino acids: CASSHRREDEPFGEQYF.